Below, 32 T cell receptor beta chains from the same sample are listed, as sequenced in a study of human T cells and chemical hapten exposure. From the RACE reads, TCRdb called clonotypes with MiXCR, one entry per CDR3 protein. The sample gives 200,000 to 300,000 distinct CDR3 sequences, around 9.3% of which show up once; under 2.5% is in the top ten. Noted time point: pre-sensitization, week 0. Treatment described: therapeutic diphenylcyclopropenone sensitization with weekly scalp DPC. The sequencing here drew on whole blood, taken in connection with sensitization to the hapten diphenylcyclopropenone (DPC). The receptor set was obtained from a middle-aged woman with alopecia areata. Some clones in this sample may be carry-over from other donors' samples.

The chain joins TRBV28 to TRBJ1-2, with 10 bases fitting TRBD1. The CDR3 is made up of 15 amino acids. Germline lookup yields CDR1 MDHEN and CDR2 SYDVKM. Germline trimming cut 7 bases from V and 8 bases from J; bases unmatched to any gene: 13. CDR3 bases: TGTGCCAGCACCCTTTCCCGACAGGGGGCGGAGGGCTACACCTTC. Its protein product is CASTLSRQGAEGYTF.

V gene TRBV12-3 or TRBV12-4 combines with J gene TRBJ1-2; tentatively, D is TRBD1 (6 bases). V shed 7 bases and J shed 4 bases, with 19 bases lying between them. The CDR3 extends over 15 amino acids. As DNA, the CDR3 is TGTGCCAGCATGGGGGGACAATTCTATACCTATGGCTACACCTTC. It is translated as CASMGGQFYTYGYTF.

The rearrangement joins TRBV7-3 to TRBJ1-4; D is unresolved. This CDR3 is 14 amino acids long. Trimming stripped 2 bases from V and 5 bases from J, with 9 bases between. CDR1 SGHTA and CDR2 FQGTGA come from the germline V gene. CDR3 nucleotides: TGTGCCAGCAGCTTAGGGGAGTCCAATGAAAAACTGTTTTTT. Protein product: CASSLGESNEKLFF.

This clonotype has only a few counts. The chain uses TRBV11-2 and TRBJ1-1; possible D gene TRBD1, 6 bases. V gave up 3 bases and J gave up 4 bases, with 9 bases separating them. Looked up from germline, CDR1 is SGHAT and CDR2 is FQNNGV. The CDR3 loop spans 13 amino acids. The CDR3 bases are TGTGCCAGCAGCTTTGTCAGGGGCACTGAAGCTTTCTTT. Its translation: CASSFVRGTEAFF.

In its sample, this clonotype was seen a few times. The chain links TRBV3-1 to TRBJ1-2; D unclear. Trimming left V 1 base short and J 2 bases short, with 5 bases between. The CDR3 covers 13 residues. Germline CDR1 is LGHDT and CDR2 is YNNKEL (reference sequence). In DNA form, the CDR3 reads TGTGCCAGCAGCCAAGGCCAGAACTATGGCTACACCTTC. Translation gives CASSQGQNYGYTF.

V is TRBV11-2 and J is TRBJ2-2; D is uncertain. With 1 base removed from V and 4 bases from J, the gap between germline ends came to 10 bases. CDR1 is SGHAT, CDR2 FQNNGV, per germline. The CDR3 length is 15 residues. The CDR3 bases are TGTGCCAGCAGCTTAGGGCCCGGTGGCACCGGGGAGCTGTTTTTT. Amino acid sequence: CASSLGPGGTGELFF.

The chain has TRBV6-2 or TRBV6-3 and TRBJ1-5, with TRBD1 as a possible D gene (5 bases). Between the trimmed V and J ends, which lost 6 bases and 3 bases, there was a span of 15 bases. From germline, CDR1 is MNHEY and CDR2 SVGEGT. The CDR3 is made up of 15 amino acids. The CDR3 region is CASRDTGTANQPQHF. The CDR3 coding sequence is TGTGCCAGCAGAGATACCGGGACTGCCAATCAGCCCCAGCATTTT.

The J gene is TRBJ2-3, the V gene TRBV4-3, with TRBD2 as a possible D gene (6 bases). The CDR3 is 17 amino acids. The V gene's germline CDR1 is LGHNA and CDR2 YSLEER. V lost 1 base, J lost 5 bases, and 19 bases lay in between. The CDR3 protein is CASSQASGGGPVDTQYF. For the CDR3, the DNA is TGCGCCAGCAGCCAAGCTTCCGGAGGAGGGCCGGTAGATACGCAGTATTTT.

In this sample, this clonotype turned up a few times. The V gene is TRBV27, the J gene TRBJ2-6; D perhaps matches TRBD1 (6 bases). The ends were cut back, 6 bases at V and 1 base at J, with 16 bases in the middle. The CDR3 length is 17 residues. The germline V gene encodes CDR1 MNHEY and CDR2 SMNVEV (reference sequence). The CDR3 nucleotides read TGTGCCAGCAGCCCAAACAGACAGGCTTCTGGGGCCAACGTCCTGACTTTC. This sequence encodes CASSPNRQASGANVLTF.

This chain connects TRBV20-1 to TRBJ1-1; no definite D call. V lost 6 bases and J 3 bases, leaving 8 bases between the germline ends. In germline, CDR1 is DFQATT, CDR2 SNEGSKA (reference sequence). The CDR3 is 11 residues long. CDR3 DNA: TGCAGTGCGTACTCCTACACTGAAGCTTTCTTT. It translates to CSAYSYTEAFF.

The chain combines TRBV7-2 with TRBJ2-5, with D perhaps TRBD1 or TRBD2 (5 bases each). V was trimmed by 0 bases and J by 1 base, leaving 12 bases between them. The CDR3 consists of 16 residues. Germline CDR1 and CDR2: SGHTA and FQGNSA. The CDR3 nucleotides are TGTGCCAGCAGCTTAGCTTTCCTTGGGGGCCAAGAGACCCAGTACTTC. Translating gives CASSLAFLGGQETQYF.

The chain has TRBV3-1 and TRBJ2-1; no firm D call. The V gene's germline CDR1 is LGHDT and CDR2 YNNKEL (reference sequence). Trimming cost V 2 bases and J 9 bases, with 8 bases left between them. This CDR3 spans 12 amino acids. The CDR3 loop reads CASSQRHGEQFF. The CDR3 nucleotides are TGTGCCAGCAGCCAACGGCACGGTGAGCAGTTCTTC.

Here the CDR3 reads CASSQGVVGYGYTF. For the CDR3, the DNA is TGTGCCAGCAGCCAAGGGGTAGTGGGCTATGGCTACACCTTC. The gene calls are TRBV4-2 and TRBJ1-2; D gene uncertain. The germline gives CDR1 LGHNA, CDR2 YNFKEQ. The V end was cut by 1 base, the J end by 4 bases, with 10 bases between. This CDR3 has 14 amino acids.

In DNA form, the CDR3 reads TGTGCCAGCAGCTTCGGACTAGCGTTTACAGATACGCAGTATTTT. This translates into CASSFGLAFTDTQYF. J is TRBJ2-3 and V is TRBV11-2; 9 nucleotides match TRBD2. There are 15 residues in the CDR3. Losses at the gene ends were 3 bases for V and 3 bases for J; bases not matched to a gene: 4. From germline, CDR1 is SGHAT and CDR2 FQNNGV.

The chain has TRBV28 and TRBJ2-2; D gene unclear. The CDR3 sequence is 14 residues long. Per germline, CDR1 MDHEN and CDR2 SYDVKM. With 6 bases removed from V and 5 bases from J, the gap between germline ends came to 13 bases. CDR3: CASSFMGGTGELFF. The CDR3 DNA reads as TGTGCCAGCAGCTTTATGGGTGGGACCGGGGAGCTGTTTTTT. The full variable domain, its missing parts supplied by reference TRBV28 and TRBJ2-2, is DVKVTQSSRYLVKRTGEKVFLECVQDMDHENMFWYRQDPGLGLRLIYFSYDVKMKEKGDIPEGYSVSREKKERFSLILESASTNQTSMYLCASSFMGGTGELFFGEGSRLTVL.

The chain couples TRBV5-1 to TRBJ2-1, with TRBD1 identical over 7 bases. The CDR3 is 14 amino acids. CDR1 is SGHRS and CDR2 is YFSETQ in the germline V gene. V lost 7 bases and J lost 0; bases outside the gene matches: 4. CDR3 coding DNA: TGCGCCAGCGCAGGGGGTCTCTCCTACAATGAGCAGTTCTTC. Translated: CASAGGLSYNEQFF.

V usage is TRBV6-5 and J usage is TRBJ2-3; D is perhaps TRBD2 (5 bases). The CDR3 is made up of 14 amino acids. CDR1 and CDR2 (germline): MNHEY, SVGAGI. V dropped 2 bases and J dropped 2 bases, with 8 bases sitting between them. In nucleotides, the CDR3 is TGTGCCAGCAGTTACGCGGGCTTCACAGATACGCAGTATTTT. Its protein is CASSYAGFTDTQYF.

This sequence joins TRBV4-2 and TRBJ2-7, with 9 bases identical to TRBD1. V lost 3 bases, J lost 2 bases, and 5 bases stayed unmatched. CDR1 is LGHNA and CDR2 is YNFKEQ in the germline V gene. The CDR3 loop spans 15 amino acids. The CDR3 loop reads CASSQNWDRAYEQYF. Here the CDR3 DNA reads TGTGCCAGCAGCCAGAATTGGGACAGGGCCTACGAGCAGTACTTC.

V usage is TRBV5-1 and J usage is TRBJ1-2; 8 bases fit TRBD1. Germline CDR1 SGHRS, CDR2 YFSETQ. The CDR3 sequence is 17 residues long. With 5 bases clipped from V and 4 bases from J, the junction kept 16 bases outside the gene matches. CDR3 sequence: CASRPGQGLLNTYGYTF. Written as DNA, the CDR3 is TGCGCCAGCAGACCCGGACAGGGCCTCCTTAACACCTATGGCTACACCTTC.

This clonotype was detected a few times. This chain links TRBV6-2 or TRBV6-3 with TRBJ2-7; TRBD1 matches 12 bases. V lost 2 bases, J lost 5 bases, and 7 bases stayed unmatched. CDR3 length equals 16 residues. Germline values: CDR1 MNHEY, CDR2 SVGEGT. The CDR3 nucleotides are TGTGCCAGCAGTTACCCGGGACAGGGGGCAAGGGACGAGCAGTACTTC. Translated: CASSYPGQGARDEQYF.

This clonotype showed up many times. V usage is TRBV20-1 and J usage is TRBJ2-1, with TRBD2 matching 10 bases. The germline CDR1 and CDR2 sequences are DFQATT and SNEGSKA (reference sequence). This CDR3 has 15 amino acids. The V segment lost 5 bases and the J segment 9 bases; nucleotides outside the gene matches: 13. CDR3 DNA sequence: TGCAGTGCTGTCCCCAGCGGGAGGGTTTGGGGTGAGCAGTTCTTC. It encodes CSAVPSGRVWGEQFF.

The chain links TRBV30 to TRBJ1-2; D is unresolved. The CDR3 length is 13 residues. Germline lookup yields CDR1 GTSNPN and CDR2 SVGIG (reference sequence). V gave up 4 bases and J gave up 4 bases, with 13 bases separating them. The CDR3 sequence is CAWNRGGLYGYTF. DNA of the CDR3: TGTGCCTGGAATCGCGGAGGACTCTATGGCTACACCTTC.

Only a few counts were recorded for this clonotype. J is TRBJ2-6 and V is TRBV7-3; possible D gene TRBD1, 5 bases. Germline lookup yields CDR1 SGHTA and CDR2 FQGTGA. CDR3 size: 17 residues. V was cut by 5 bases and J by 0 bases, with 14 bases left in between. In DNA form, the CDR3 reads TGTGCCAGCAGCCGGACCAGGGATGTCTCTGGGGCCAACGTCCTGACTTTC. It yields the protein CASSRTRDVSGANVLTF.

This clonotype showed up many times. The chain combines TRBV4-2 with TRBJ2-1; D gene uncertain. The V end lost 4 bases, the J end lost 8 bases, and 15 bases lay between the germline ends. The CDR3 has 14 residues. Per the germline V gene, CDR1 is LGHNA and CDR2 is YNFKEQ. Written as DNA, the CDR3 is TGTGCCAGCAGCCGGGGTCAACTTACCGATGAGCAGTTCTTC. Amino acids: CASSRGQLTDEQFF.

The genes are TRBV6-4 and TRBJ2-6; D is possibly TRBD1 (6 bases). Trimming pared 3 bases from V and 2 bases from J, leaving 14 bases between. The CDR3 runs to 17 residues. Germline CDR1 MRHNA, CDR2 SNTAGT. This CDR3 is CASSEQGVGAGANVLTF. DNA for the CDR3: TGTGCCAGCAGTGAACAGGGAGTAGGCGCTGGGGCCAACGTCCTGACTTTC.

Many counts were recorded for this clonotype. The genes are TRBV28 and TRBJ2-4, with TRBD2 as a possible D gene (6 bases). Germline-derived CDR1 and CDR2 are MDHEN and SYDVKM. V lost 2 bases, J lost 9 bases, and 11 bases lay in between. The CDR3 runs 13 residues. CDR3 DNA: TGTGCCAGCAGTTTAACCGGGGGTAGCATTCAGTACTTC. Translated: CASSLTGGSIQYF.

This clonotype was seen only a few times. The CDR3 nucleotides read TGCAGTGTGGTAGCGGGAGGTCGGACAGATACGCAGTATTTT. Translating gives CSVVAGGRTDTQYF. The chain combines TRBV20-1 with TRBJ2-3; 10 nucleotides agree with TRBD2. The V segment lost 7 bases and the J segment 3 bases; nucleotides outside the gene matches: 7. Germline CDR1 reads DFQATT; CDR2 reads SNEGSKA (reference sequence). The CDR3 length is 14 residues.

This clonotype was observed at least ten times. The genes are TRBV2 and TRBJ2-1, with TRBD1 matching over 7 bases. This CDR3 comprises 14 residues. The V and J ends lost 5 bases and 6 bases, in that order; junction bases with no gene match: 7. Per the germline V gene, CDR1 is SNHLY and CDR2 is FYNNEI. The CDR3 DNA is TGTGCCAGCAGTTTACAGGGGACCCTCAATGAGCAGTTCTTC. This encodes CASSLQGTLNEQFF.

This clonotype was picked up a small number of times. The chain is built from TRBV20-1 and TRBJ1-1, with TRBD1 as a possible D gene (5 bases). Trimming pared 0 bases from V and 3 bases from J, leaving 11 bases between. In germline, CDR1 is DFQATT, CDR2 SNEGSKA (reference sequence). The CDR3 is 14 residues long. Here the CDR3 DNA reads TGCAGTGCTAGAGAGGAGGGGAGGGACACTGAAGCTTTCTTT. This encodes CSAREEGRDTEAFF.

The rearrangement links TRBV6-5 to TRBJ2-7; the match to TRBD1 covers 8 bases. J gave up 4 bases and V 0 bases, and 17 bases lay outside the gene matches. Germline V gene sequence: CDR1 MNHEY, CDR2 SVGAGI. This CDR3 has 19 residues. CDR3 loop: CASSYSIVGTGVIGYEQYF. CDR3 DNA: TGTGCCAGCAGTTACTCGATAGTCGGGACAGGAGTTATCGGGTACGAGCAGTACTTC.

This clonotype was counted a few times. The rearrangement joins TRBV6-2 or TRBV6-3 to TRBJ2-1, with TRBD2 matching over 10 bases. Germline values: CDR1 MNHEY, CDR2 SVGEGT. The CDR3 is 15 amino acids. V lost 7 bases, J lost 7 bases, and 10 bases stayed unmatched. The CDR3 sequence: CASTNLAGVRNEQFF. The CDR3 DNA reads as TGTGCCAGCACCAATCTAGCGGGAGTCCGTAATGAGCAGTTCTTC.

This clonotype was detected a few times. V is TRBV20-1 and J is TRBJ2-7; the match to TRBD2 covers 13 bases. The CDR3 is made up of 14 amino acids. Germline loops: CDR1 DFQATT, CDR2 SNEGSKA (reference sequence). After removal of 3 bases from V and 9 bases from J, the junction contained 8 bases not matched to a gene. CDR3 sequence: CSASRTSGSMGQYF. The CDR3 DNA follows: TGCAGTGCTAGCCGGACTAGCGGGAGCATGGGGCAGTACTTC.